These 26 T cell receptor beta chains were all obtained from the same sample, sequenced in a study of T-cell reconstitution after alpha-beta-depleted transplantation in children. Preparing the TCRbeta library involved the use of unique molecular identifiers. TCRdb processed the PCR reads anew with MiXCR; each CDR3 protein has one entry. Of about 72,000 distinct CDR3 sequences in the sample, 6% to 8.5% were seen once. Sequenced material: PBMCs from the stem cell graft donor, taken from the stem cell graft. These receptors all stem from a human donor who donated a stem cell graft to a child with acute lymphoblastic leukemia.

This clonotype was counted at least ten times. An end of the junction differs from the germline gene, which may be a read error. V is TRBV7-3 and J is TRBJ1-1; D not certain. The germline gives CDR1 SGHTA, CDR2 FQGTGA. The CDR3 consists of 14 residues. The CDR3 spells CASILEGRGTEAFF. Written as DNA, the CDR3 is TGTGCCAGCATCTTAGAGGGTAGAGGCACTGAAGCTTTCTTT.

Of note for this clonotype: This may come from a read error, since a much larger clone is one base off. The chain recombines TRBV2 with TRBJ2-3, with D uncertain. Germline V gene sequence: CDR1 SNHLY, CDR2 FYNNEI. This CDR3 spans 15 amino acids. Trimming shortened V by 7 bases and J by 5 bases, and 19 bases separated the two germline ends. For the CDR3, the DNA is TGTGCCAGCAACGTCAGAAATACAGTTGGAGATACGCAGTATTTT. Its protein product is CASNVRNTVGDTQYF.

This sequence joins TRBV5-4 and TRBJ2-3; 7 nucleotides agree with TRBD2. CDR1 is SGHNT and CDR2 is YYREEE in the germline V gene (reference sequence). J gave up 0 bases and V 0 bases, and 7 bases lay outside the gene matches. This CDR3 spans 17 amino acids. For the CDR3, the DNA is TGTGCCAGCAGCTTGGGCCTAGCGGTGGTAAGCACAGATACGCAGTATTTT. This codes for CASSLGLAVVSTDTQYF.

This clonotype was observed many times. V is TRBV4-3 and J is TRBJ2-3; D tentatively fits TRBD1 or TRBD2 (7 bases each). CDR1 is LGHNA, CDR2 YSLEER, per germline. There are 16 residues in the CDR3. V lost 0 bases to trimming and J lost 3 bases, with 13 bases between them. The DNA for the CDR3 is TGCGCCAGCAGCCAAGATCCCAGGGGGGGGACAGATACGCAGTATTTT. Translated: CASSQDPRGGTDTQYF.

This clonotype was seen ten or more times. The V gene is TRBV9, the J gene TRBJ2-7; tentatively, D is TRBD1 (5 bases). Germline-derived CDR1 and CDR2 are SGDLS and YYNGEE. This CDR3 comprises 15 residues. V was clipped by 0 bases and J by 2 bases, with 12 bases between them. This chain's CDR3 is CASSVASDRAYEQYF. The CDR3 coding sequence is TGTGCCAGCAGCGTAGCGTCAGACAGAGCCTACGAGCAGTACTTC.

This clonotype was counted ten times or more. The V call is TRBV7-3, the J call TRBJ2-1; D is possibly TRBD1 or TRBD2 (5 bases each). Germline values: CDR1 SGHTA, CDR2 FQGTGA. Between the trimmed V and J ends, which lost 4 bases and 4 bases, there was a span of 20 bases. This CDR3 contains 17 residues. CDR3 sequence: CASSSINPGRKYNEQFF. DNA of the CDR3: TGTGCCAGCAGCTCCATTAATCCGGGACGGAAATACAATGAGCAGTTCTTC. Based on the CDR3 plus reference TRBV7-3 and TRBJ2-1, the full variable domain is GAGVSQTPSNKVTEKGKYVELRCDPISGHTALYWYRQSLGQGPEFLIYFQGTGAADDSGLPNDRFFAVRPEGSVSTLKIQRTERGDSAVYLCASSSINPGRKYNEQFFGPGTRLTVL.

This clonotype was detected many times. V is TRBV29-1 and J is TRBJ2-5; D may be TRBD1 (6 bases). V lost 7 bases to trimming and J lost 2 bases, with 11 bases between them. This CDR3 is 12 amino acids long. Germline loops: CDR1 SQVTM, CDR2 ANQGSEA. The CDR3 DNA sequence: TGCAGCGCCCGACAGGCTCAAGAGACCCAGTACTTC. It codes for CSARQAQETQYF. Filled out from reference TRBV29-1 and TRBJ2-5, the complete variable domain reads SAVISQKPSRDICQRGTSLTIQCQVDSQVTMMFWYRQQPGQSLTLIATANQGSEATYESGFVIDKFPISRPNLTFSTLTVSNMSPEDSSIYLCSARQAQETQYFGPGTRLLVL.

This clonotype was recorded at least ten times. The V call is TRBV28, the J call TRBJ2-4; TRBD1 matches at 10 bases. V lost 5 bases and J lost 2; bases outside the gene matches: 9. The CDR3 spans 17 residues. Germline CDR1 reads MDHEN; CDR2 reads SYDVKM. The CDR3 here is CASSPFGQGETKNIQYF. DNA for the CDR3: TGTGCCAGCAGTCCGTTCGGACAGGGGGAAACCAAAAACATTCAGTACTTC.

In this sample, this clonotype turned up a few times. The J gene is TRBJ1-3, the V gene TRBV2; D unresolved. Germline assignment: CDR1 SNHLY and CDR2 FYNNEI. The V and J ends lost 11 bases and 4 bases respectively, with 15 bases between them. The CDR3 is 13 amino acids. The CDR3 spells CAVRGDWGNTIYF. CDR3 nucleotides: TGTGCCGTGCGAGGAGATTGGGGAAACACCATATATTTT.

This chain connects TRBV9 to TRBJ2-3, with D perhaps TRBD1 or TRBD2 (6 bases each). The length of the CDR3 is 16 residues. Trimming removed 3 bases at V and 2 bases at J, with 16 bases between. The V gene's germline CDR1 is SGDLS and CDR2 YYNGEE. The CDR3 sequence: CASSAWGAGITDTQYF. CDR3 DNA sequence: TGTGCCAGCAGCGCATGGGGGGCCGGCATCACAGATACGCAGTATTTT.

This clonotype was seen at least ten times. The chain uses TRBV19 and TRBJ2-3, with 7 bases lining up with TRBD1. Trimming cost V 6 bases and J 3 bases; bases outside gene matches: 9. This CDR3 has 15 residues. In germline, CDR1 is LNHDA, CDR2 SQIVND (reference sequence). The CDR3 nucleotides read TGTGCCAGTAGGGCAGGACAGGTTGTGACAGATACGCAGTATTTT. This encodes CASRAGQVVTDTQYF.

This clonotype was seen at least ten times. This chain links TRBV12-3 or TRBV12-4 with TRBJ2-4; 9 nucleotides agree with TRBD2. The CDR3 has 13 residues. Germline trimming cut 5 bases from V and 11 bases from J; bases unmatched to any gene: 7. The CDR3 region has the DNA TGTGCCAGCAGTGGGGGGACTAGCTGGGTTCAGTACTTC. Its translation is CASSGGTSWVQYF.

This clonotype was seen a handful of times. This rearrangement joins TRBV10-3 to TRBJ2-1; TRBD2 agrees at 10 bases. There are 15 residues in the CDR3. Germline CDR1 ENHRY, CDR2 SYGVKD. V shed 4 bases and J 4 bases; nucleotides not matched to a gene: 4. CDR3 amino acids: CAISGDSGRYNEQFF. The CDR3 coding sequence is TGTGCCATCAGTGGAGATAGCGGGAGGTACAATGAGCAGTTCTTC.

This clonotype was seen repeatedly, ten times or more. The V call is TRBV7-2, the J call TRBJ2-5; 13 nucleotides agree with TRBD2. Germline V CDR1 and CDR2: SGHTA, FQGNSA. The CDR3 is made up of 16 amino acids. Germline trimming cut 6 bases from V and 2 bases from J; bases unmatched to any gene: 6. CDR3 amino acids: CASRKTSGGPQETQYF. CDR3 coding DNA: TGTGCCAGCAGAAAGACTAGCGGGGGGCCGCAAGAGACCCAGTACTTC. Based on the CDR3 plus reference TRBV7-2 and TRBJ2-5, the full variable domain is GAGVSQSPSNKVTEKGKDVELRCDPISGHTALYWYRQSLGQGLEFLIYFQGNSAPDKSGLPSDRFSAERTGGSVSTLTIQRTQQEDSAVYLCASRKTSGGPQETQYFGPGTRLLVL.

The V call is TRBV24-1, the J call TRBJ1-1; a possible D gene is TRBD1 (5 bases). V was shortened by 2 bases and J by 0 bases, with 12 bases between the two germline ends. Germline V lookup: CDR1 KGHDR, CDR2 SFDVKD. The CDR3 length is 16 residues. The CDR3 DNA follows: TGTGCCACCAGTGATTCGCGGGGCGGCTTGAACACTGAAGCTTTCTTT. Translated, it gives CATSDSRGGLNTEAFF.

Ten or more counts support this clonotype. The chain is built from TRBV6-2 or TRBV6-3 and TRBJ1-5, with TRBD1 as a possible D gene (5 bases). Trimming left V 6 bases short and J 4 bases short, with 16 bases between. The CDR3 is 15 amino acids. Per germline, CDR1 MNHEY and CDR2 SVGEGT. Here the CDR3 reads CASSLQGQANQPQHF. DNA of the CDR3: TGTGCCAGCAGCCTCCAGGGCCAGGCGAATCAGCCCCAGCATTTT.

There are many counts of this clonotype. The chain has TRBV9 and TRBJ2-2; a weak D match, TRBD2 (8 bases). The ends were cut back, 0 bases at V and 6 bases at J, with 12 bases in the middle. CDR3 length equals 15 residues. The V gene's germline CDR1 is SGDLS and CDR2 YYNGEE. CDR3 residues: CASSVAGGGSGELFF. CDR3 sequence (DNA): TGTGCCAGCAGCGTAGCGGGAGGGGGCTCCGGGGAGCTGTTTTTT.

This clonotype occurred many times. V usage is TRBV6-5 and J usage is TRBJ2-1, with a tentative D call TRBD2 (5 bases). V was trimmed by 2 bases and J by 4 bases, leaving 9 bases between them. The V gene's germline CDR1 is MNHEY and CDR2 SVGAGI. The CDR3 length is 14 residues. As DNA, the CDR3 is TGTGCCAGCAGTTACGGTCGGGGTTACAATGAGCAGTTCTTC. It specifies CASSYGRGYNEQFF.

In nucleotides, the CDR3 is TGTGCCAGCAGCCTGTCCGGACAACGGGGGTATGGCTACACCTTC. Its protein is CASSLSGQRGYGYTF. The V call is TRBV7-2, the J call TRBJ1-2; possibly TRBD1 for D (5 bases). The germline V and J ends were trimmed by 5 bases and 5 bases, with 18 bases remaining between them. Germline CDR1 reads SGHTA; CDR2 reads FQGNSA. The CDR3 has 15 residues.

This clonotype was seen ten or more times. CDR3 region: CASRRSGLSYEQYF. Written as DNA, the CDR3 is TGTGCCAGCAGACGTAGCGGGCTCTCCTACGAGCAGTACTTC. The chain combines TRBV2 with TRBJ2-7, with 7 bases fitting TRBD2. CDR1 is SNHLY, CDR2 FYNNEI, per germline. V was clipped by 6 bases and J by 0 bases; unmatched bases: 5. The CDR3 has 14 residues. The variable domain in full, with the rest retrieved from reference TRBV2 and TRBJ2-7, is EPEVTQTPSHQVTQMGQEVILRCVPISNHLYFYWYRQILGQKVEFLVSFYNNEISEKSEIFDDQFSVERPDGSNFTLKIRSTKLEDSAMYFCASRRSGLSYEQYFGPGTRLTVT.

This clonotype was observed at least ten times. This sequence joins TRBV6-2 or TRBV6-3 and TRBJ1-5; D gene ambiguous. V was shortened by 7 bases and J by 0 bases, with 13 bases between the two germline ends. This CDR3 has 15 amino acids. Germline V gene data show CDR1 as MNHEY and CDR2 as SVGEGT. The CDR3 sequence: CASTQAGDSNQPQHF. CDR3 DNA sequence: TGTGCCAGCACCCAAGCAGGCGATAGCAATCAGCCCCAGCATTTT.

This clonotype was detected many times. The J gene is TRBJ1-4, the V gene TRBV6-2 or TRBV6-3, with no clear D. Per germline, CDR1 MNHEY and CDR2 SVGEGT. CDR3 size: 16 residues. The V and J ends lost 2 bases and 0 bases respectively, with 10 bases between them. CDR3 nucleotide sequence: TGTGCCAGCAGTTACGTCAGGCCAGCAACTAATGAAAAACTGTTTTTT. Amino acids: CASSYVRPATNEKLFF.

The CDR3 bases are TGCGCCAGCAGCCAAAGCTCAGGGGCCTACAATGAGCAGTTCTTC. Its translation: CASSQSSGAYNEQFF. The genes are TRBV4-1 and TRBJ2-1, with D possibly being TRBD1 (6 bases). Germline CDR1 and CDR2: MGHRA and YSYEKL. The ends were cut back, 2 bases at V and 2 bases at J, with 10 bases in the middle. The CDR3 is 15 residues long.

This clonotype was counted many times. The J gene is TRBJ2-7, the V gene TRBV28, with TRBD1 identical over 7 bases. V lost 6 bases, J lost 6 bases, and 11 bases stayed unmatched. The CDR3 extends over 14 amino acids. The germline gives CDR1 MDHEN, CDR2 SYDVKM. CDR3 nucleotides: TGTGCCAGCAGCCGAGGACAGGTGGCGGTCGAGCAGTACTTC. Residues: CASSRGQVAVEQYF.

This clonotype appeared many times. This chain connects TRBV3-1 to TRBJ2-2; a possible D gene is TRBD2 (5 bases). CDR3 size: 16 residues. CDR1 and CDR2 from the germline V gene are LGHDT and YNNKEL (reference sequence). V was cut by 3 bases and J by 5 bases, with 16 bases left in between. The DNA for the CDR3 is TGTGCCAGCAGCCACAGTTCTCGGGGTAGAACCGGGGAGCTGTTTTTT. Encoded protein: CASSHSSRGRTGELFF.

This clonotype occurred a few times. The junction shows a germline mismatch at one end, possibly a read error. This chain uses TRBV7-9 with TRBJ2-2, with D unclear. This CDR3 contains 14 residues. Germline-derived CDR1 and CDR2 are SEHNR and FQNEAQ (reference sequence). In nucleotides, the CDR3 is TGTGCCAGCAGCTTAGGCCCGAAGACCGGGGAGCTGTTTTTT. Amino acids: CASSLGPKTGELFF.